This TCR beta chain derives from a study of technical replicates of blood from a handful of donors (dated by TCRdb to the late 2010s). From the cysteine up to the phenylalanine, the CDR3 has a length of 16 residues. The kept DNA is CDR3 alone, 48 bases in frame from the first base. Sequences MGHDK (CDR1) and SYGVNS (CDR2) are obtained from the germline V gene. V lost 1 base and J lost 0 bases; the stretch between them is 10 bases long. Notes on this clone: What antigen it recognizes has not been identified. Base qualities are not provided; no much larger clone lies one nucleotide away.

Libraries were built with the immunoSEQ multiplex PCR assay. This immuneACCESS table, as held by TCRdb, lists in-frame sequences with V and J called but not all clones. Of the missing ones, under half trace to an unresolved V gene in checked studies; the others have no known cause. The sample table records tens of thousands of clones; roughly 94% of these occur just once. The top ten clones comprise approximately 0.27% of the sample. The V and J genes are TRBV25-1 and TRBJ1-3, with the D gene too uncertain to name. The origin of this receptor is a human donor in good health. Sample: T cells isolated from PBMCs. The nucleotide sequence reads TGTGCCAGCAGTGAATTTGGCGGGAGCTCTGGAAACACCATATATTTT. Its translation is CASSEFGGSSGNTIYF. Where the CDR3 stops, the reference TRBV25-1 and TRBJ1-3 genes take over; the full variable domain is EADIYQTPRYLVIGTGKKITLECSQTMGHDKMYWYQQDPGMELHLIHYSYGVNSTEKGDLSSESTVSRIRTEHFPLTLESARPSHTSQYLCASSEFGGSSGNTIYFGEGSWLTVV.